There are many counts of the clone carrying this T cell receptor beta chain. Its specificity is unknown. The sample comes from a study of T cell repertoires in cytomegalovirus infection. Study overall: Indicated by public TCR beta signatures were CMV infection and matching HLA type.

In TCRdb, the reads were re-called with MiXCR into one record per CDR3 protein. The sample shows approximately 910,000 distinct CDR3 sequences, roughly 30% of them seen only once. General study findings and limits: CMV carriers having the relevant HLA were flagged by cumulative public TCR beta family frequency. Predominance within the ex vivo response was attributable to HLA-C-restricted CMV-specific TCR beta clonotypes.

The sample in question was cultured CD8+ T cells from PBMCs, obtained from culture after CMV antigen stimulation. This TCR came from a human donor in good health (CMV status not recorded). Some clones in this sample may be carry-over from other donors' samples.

The CDR3 region is CASSLPKAAARETQYF. In nucleotides, the CDR3 is TGTGCCAGCAGCTTACCTAAAGCGGCAGCTCGGGAGACCCAGTACTTC. The chain carries TRBV7-2 and TRBJ2-5; D may be TRBD2 (5 bases). V was pared by 2 bases and J by 5 bases, with 18 bases between. This CDR3 region has 16 residues. Germline-derived CDR1 and CDR2 are SGHTA and FQGNSA.